In this sample, the clone carrying this TCR beta chain turned up many times. Trimming stripped 4 bases from V and 6 bases from J, with 10 bases between. The CDR3 is made up of 11 amino acids. Germline assignment: CDR1 DFQATT and CDR2 SNEGSKA (reference sequence). The data belong to a study of human T cells and chemical hapten exposure. The wider study: Variability of per-sample TCR yields stemmed mainly from small differences in pooled library volume.

A single record per CDR3 protein comes from TCRdb applying MiXCR to the RACE reads. Here the sample spans tens of thousands of distinct CDR3 sequences, around 30% being singletons. Time point indicated: patch test 1, 2 weeks after DPC sensitization. This sample's treatment: therapeutic diphenylcyclopropenone sensitization with weekly scalp DPC. Sample: whole blood, taken in connection with sensitization to the hapten diphenylcyclopropenone (DPC). The chain uses TRBV20-1 and TRBJ2-7; no clear D gene. This receptor was taken from a man aged 35-49 years with alopecia areata. Some clones in this sample may be carry-over from other donors' samples. DNA for the CDR3: TGCAGTGCTAAGAGTTCCGTCGAGCAGTACTTC. Its protein product is CSAKSSVEQYF.